This T cell receptor beta chain was retrieved from a study of cytomegalovirus exposure and HLA in healthy donors. A word on this clone: Its specificity is not known.

V was clipped by 0 bases and J by 1 base, with 10 bases between them. The CDR3 totals 15 residues. The germline gives CDR1 SGHRS, CDR2 YFSETQ. The PCR employed 60 Vbeta primers together with 13 Jbeta primers. Here immunoSEQ multiplex PCR was the method, and the copy in TCRdb shows in-frame clones only, minus some. The table includes approximately 120,000 clones, 60% to 85% detected once. Overall study results and limits: Three chains tied to CMV proved CMV antigen-specific in vitro. Prior analysis indicated that the majority of TCR beta V segments exhibited productivity approximately 87% or approximately 30% of the time. Reported performance of the classifier showed diagnosis of cytomegalovirus status with high specificity and sensitivity. TCR beta V- and J-gene trimming was later associated with a missense DCLRE1C variant.

The V and J genes are TRBV5-1 and TRBJ2-5; D gene uncertain. Input material: PBMCs. The sequence was obtained from a man aged 50 to 59 in good health and CMV-seronegative. For the CDR3, the DNA is TGCGCCAGCAGCTTGGCAGGCAACCCCCAAGAGACCCAGTACTTC. Protein sequence: CASSLAGNPQETQYF.